Below, one T cell receptor (beta chain) is given with its context. The method was immunoSEQ multiplex PCR; TCRdb's version includes in-frame clones alone and lacks a portion of them. The table records under 75,000 clones, about 86% of them present only once. This specimen comes from a study of OX40 agonist ivuxolimab in advanced cancers. Trimming removed 0 bases at V and 6 bases at J, with 12 bases between. This CDR3 is built from 15 residues. CDR1 and CDR2 from the germline V gene are LNHNV and YYDKDF (reference sequence). This chain joins TRBV15 and TRBJ1-5; D not resolved. Sample: CD4+ or CD8+ T cells sorted from blood, taken in a trial of the OX40 agonist ivuxolimab. This receptor was obtained from an adult with an advanced solid tumor such as melanoma, head and neck, liver or kidney cancer. CDR3 residues: CATSRDRIGSQPQHF. The CDR3 DNA sequence: TGTGCCACCAGCAGAGATAGAATAGGGAGTCAGCCCCAGCATTTT.